The clone carrying this TCR beta chain showed up many times. Antigen: not known. The sample comes from a study of T cells in Graves' hyperthyroidism and ophthalmopathy. Study conclusions and caveats: Most thyroid clonotypes expanded above 0.001 were also detected in blood. The model anticipated ophthalmopathy a median approximately six months pre-onset.

Trimming took 1 base from V and 4 from J, leaving 7 bases between them. This CDR3 is 13 amino acids long. CDR1 LGHNA and CDR2 YSLEER come from the germline V gene. The investigators amplified TCR beta CDR3 regions from RNA transcripts. An initial round of RT-PCR targeting the TCR CDR3 relied on the HTBI primer set. A single record per CDR3 protein comes from TCRdb applying MiXCR to the multiplex PCR reads. This sample has about 610,000 distinct CDR3 sequences, with about 14% found just once. Together with thyroid ultrasound, orbital computed tomography, serum thyroxine and TRAb, clinical symptoms were used for diagnoses.

The TCR was taken from a woman in her forties with Graves' ophthalmopathy. J is TRBJ2-5 and V is TRBV4-3; D is unresolved. Sequenced input: blood. CDR3 coding DNA: TGCGCCAGCAGCCAAGGGCGAAGAGAGACCCAGTACTTC. Translation gives CASSQGRRETQYF.